These 6 T cell receptor beta chains share one sample of origin, sequenced in a study of breast tumors, draining lymph nodes, adjacent tissues. Axillary draining lymph nodes of breast cancer patients supplied the node samples. Each CDR3 protein is one row after TCRdb ran MiXCR on the multiplex PCR reads. This repertoire shows approximately 180,000 distinct CDR3 sequences, about 34% found once; its top ten account for about 3.7%. Source material: axillary lymph node tissue. The receptor set was obtained from a female donor with breast cancer. Some clones in this sample may be carry-over from other donors' samples.

In the case of this clonotype: A clone one base away is much larger, so this may be a read error. The rearrangement joins TRBV5-6 to TRBJ1-2; 8 bases agree with TRBD1. Trimming took 2 bases from V and 5 from J; bases not matched to a gene: 8. CDR3 size: 15 residues. Germline V gene data show CDR1 as SGHDT and CDR2 as YYEEEE. The CDR3 nucleotides read TGTGCCAGCAGCTTTCCGGGACAGGCGGTTTATGGCTACACCTTC. Translating it yields CASSFPGQAVYGYTF.

This clonotype has ten or more counts. The genes are TRBV24-1 and TRBJ2-2, with D possibly being TRBD1 (6 bases). CDR1 is KGHDR and CDR2 is SFDVKD in the germline V gene. V lost 7 bases, J lost 0 bases, and 11 bases lay in between. This CDR3 has 15 amino acids. CDR3 amino acids: CATSAKGANTGELFF. In DNA form, the CDR3 reads TGTGCCACCAGCGCAAAGGGGGCGAACACCGGGGAGCTGTTTTTT.

This clonotype was seen repeatedly, ten times or more. The CDR3, as DNA: TGTGCCAGCAGCCTTTCGGGGGACTACACCTTC. Its translation: CASSLSGDYTF. The rearrangement uses TRBV6-5 and TRBJ1-2, with a possible D match to TRBD1 (5 bases). Germline CDR1 and CDR2: MNHEY and SVGAGI. There are 11 residues in the CDR3. The V and J ends lost 6 bases and 10 bases respectively, with 12 bases between them.

As concerns this clonotype: Relative to the germline gene, one junction end is altered; a read error may explain this. The gene calls are TRBV24-1 and TRBJ2-1; 13 bases agree with TRBD2. The CDR3 spans 17 residues. Germline V lookup: CDR1 KGHDR, CDR2 SFDVKD. This chain's CDR3 is CDTSARLAGGTYNAQFF. Here the CDR3 DNA reads TGTGACACCAGTGCTCGACTAGCGGGGGGTACTTACAATGCGCAGTTCTTC.

This clonotype was recorded many times. The chain is built from TRBV7-2 and TRBJ1-6; D call uncertain. CDR1 SGHTA and CDR2 FQGNSA come from the germline V gene. The CDR3 has 16 amino acids. Trimming cost V 5 bases and J 2 bases, with 13 bases left between them. The CDR3 region has the DNA TGTGCCAGCAGCCAATCCCGGGCCACCTATAATTCACCCCTCCACTTT. Its translation is CASSQSRATYNSPLHF.

This clonotype was detected many times. The V gene is TRBV24-1, the J gene TRBJ1-2; no reliable D call. Trimming left V 2 bases short and J 8 bases short, with 20 bases between. Germline V lookup: CDR1 KGHDR, CDR2 SFDVKD. This CDR3 has 16 residues. CDR3: CATSDSASWGGQGYTF. DNA for the CDR3: TGTGCCACCAGTGATTCGGCATCTTGGGGAGGGCAAGGCTACACCTTC.